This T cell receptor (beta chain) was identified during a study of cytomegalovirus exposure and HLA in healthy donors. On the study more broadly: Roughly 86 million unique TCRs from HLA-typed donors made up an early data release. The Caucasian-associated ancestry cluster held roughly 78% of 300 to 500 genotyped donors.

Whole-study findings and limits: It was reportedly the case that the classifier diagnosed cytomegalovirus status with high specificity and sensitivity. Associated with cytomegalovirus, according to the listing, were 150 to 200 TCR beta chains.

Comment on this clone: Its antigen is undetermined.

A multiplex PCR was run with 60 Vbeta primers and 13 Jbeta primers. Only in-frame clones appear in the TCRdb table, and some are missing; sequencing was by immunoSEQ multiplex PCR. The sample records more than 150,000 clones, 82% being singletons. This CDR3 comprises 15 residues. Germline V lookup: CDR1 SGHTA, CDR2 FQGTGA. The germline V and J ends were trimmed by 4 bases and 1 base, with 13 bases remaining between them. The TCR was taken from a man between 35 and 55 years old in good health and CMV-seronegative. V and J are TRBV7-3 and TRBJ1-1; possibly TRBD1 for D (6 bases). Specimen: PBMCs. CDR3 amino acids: CASSSTTGQNTEAFF. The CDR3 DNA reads TGTGCCAGCAGCTCGACGACAGGACAGAACACTGAAGCTTTCTTT.